This T cell receptor beta chain was obtained from a study of regulatory T cells in long-lasting Graves disease. Time point denoted: newly diagnosed GD, antithyroid drugs for less than 3 months. RNA from PBMCs was the source of the TCR library. Study outcomes and limitations: In persistent patients, shared public clonotypes (under 3,000) outnumbered those in new patients (around 1,000). TRBV28, TRBJ1-2 and TRBJ2-5 emerged as the favored segments in persistent disease. Newly diagnosed patients had higher TCR diversity than persistent Graves' patients did.

To make TCR beta libraries, researchers used iRepertoire HTBI primers and Arm-PCR of CDR3 regions. TCRdb re-derived calls from the multiplex PCR reads in MiXCR, one entry per CDR3 protein. The sample lists a few hundred thousand distinct CDR3 sequences, roughly 13% occurring once. V was clipped by 4 bases and J by 5 bases, with 11 bases between them. This CDR3 has 13 residues. The table lists this clonotype with many counts. Its antigen is undetermined. The same data also contributed to another study, on T cells in Graves' hyperthyroidism and ophthalmopathy.

The chain links TRBV12-3 or TRBV12-4 to TRBJ1-1; D is unresolved. Here the sequenced sample was peripheral blood mononuclear cells (PBMCs), taken at new diagnosis, from a patient treated with antithyroid drugs. This clonotype originated in a man aged 25 to 40 with Graves disease. The CDR3 nucleotides are TGTGCCAGCAGTTCTTTTATGGGGACTGAAGCTTTCTTT. Translated: CASSSFMGTEAFF.